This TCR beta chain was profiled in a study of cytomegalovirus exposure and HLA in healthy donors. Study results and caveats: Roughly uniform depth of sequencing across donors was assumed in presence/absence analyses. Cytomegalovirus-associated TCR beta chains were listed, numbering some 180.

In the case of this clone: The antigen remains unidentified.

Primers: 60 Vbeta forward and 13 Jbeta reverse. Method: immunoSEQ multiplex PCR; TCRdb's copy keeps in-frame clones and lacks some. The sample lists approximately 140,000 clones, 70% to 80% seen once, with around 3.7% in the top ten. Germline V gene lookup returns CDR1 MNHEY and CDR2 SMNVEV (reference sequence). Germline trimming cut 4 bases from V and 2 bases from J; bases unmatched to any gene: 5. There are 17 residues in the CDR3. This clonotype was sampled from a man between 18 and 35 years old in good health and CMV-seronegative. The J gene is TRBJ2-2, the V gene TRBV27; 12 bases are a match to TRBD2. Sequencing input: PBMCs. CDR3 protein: CASSYLAGGGNTGELFF. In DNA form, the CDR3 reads TGTGCCAGCAGTTACCTAGCGGGAGGGGGAAACACCGGGGAGCTGTTTTTT.